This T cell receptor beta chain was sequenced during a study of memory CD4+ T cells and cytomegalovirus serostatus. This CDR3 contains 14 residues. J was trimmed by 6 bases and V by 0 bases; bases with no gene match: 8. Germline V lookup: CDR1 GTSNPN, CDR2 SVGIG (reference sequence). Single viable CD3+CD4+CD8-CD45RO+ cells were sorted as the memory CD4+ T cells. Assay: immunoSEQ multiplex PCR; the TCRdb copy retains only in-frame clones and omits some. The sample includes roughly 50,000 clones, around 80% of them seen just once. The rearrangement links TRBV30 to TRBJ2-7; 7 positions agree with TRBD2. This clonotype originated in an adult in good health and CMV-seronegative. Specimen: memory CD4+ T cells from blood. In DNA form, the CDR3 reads TGTGCCTGGAGTGTACGCGCGGGAGCGTCCGAGCAGTACTTC. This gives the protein CAWSVRAGASEQYF.